A single sample gave rise to the 4 T cell receptor beta chains below, sequenced in a study of blood T cells in healthy people across ages. The second PCR ran roughly 6 to 12 cycles with a sample-barcoded 5' primer and J-beta primers. MiXCR, applied by TCRdb to the 5' RACE reads, yields one record per CDR3 protein. The table shows approximately 600,000 distinct CDR3 sequences, with about 53% occurring only once. Material for sequencing was blood. These receptors all come from a man in his 60s in good health.

The sample holds a few counts of this clonotype. The chain combines TRBV11-2 with TRBJ2-2; D tentatively fits TRBD1 or TRBD2 (5 bases each). V was shortened by 6 bases and J by 2 bases, with 10 bases between the two germline ends. Germline CDR1 is SGHAT and CDR2 is FQNNGV. CDR3 length: 14 amino acids. DNA of the CDR3: TGTGCCAGCAGTCGGGGCCGAAACACCGGGGAGCTGTTTTTT. This gives the protein CASSRGRNTGELFF.

This clonotype was picked up one time. The V gene is TRBV29-1, the J gene TRBJ1-2; 8 bases fit TRBD1. The CDR3 is 13 amino acids. Germline CDR1 reads SQVTM; CDR2 reads ANQGSEA. V was clipped by 8 bases and J by 0 bases; unmatched bases: 5. The CDR3 loop is CSSGQGTNYGYTF. Here the CDR3 DNA reads TGCAGCTCCGGACAGGGCACTAACTATGGCTACACCTTC. The variable domain in full, completed from reference TRBV29-1 and TRBJ1-2, reads SAVISQKPSRDICQRGTSLTIQCQVDSQVTMMFWYRQQPGQSLTLIATANQGSEATYESGFVIDKFPISRPNLTFSTLTVSNMSPEDSSIYLCSSGQGTNYGYTFGSGTRLTVV.

The chain has TRBV20-1 and TRBJ2-5, with D possibly TRBD2 on 5 matching bases. Germline V gene lookup returns CDR1 DFQATT and CDR2 SNEGSKA (reference sequence). CDR3 length equals 11 residues. Deletions cut 7 bases from V and 1 base from J, with 7 bases between. Here the CDR3 reads CSGTSQETQYF. The CDR3 region has the DNA TGCAGTGGCACTAGCCAAGAGACCCAGTACTTC.

V is TRBV6-5 and J is TRBJ1-2; perhaps TRBD1 as D (5 bases). Germline CDR1 is MNHEY and CDR2 is SVGAGI. The CDR3 spans 15 residues. Trimming pared 0 bases from V and 7 bases from J, leaving 15 bases between. CDR3 bases: TGTGCCAGCAGTTACTCGATGACGGGGCGCGGTGGCTACACCTTC. It encodes CASSYSMTGRGGYTF.